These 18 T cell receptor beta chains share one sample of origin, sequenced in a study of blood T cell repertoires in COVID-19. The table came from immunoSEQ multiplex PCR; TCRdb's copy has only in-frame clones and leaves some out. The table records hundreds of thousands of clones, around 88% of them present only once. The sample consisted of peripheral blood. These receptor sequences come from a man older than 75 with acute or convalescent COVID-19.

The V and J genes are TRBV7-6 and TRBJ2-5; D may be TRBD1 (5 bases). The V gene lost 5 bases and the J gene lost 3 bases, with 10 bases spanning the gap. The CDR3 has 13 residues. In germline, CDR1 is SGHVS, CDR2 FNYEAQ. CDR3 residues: CASSGGHEETQYF. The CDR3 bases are TGTGCCAGCAGCGGTGGACACGAAGAGACCCAGTACTTC.

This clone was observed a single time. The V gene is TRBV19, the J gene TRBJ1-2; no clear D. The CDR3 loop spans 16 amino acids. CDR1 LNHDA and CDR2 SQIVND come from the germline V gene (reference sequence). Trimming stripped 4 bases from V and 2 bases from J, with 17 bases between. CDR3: CASSTPLGGENYGYTF. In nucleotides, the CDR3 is TGTGCCAGTAGTACCCCCTTGGGAGGAGAGAACTATGGCTACACCTTC.

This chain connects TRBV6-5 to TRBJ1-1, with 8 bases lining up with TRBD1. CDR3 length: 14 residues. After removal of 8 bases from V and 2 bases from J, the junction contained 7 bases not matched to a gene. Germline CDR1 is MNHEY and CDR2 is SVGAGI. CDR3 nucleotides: TGTGCCAGCCGACACGACAGGGGTAACACTGAAGCTTTCTTT. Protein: CASRHDRGNTEAFF.

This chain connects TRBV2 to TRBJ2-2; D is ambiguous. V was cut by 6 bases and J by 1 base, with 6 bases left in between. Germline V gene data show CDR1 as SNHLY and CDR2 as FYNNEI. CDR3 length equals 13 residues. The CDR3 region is CASRLLNTGELFF. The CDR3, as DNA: TGTGCCAGCAGGCTATTGAACACCGGGGAGCTGTTTTTT.

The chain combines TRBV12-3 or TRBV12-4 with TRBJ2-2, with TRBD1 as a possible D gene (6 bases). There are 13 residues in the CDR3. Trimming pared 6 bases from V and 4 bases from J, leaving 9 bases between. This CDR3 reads CASRTGTTGELFF. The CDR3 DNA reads TGTGCCAGCAGGACAGGAACCACCGGGGAGCTGTTTTTT.

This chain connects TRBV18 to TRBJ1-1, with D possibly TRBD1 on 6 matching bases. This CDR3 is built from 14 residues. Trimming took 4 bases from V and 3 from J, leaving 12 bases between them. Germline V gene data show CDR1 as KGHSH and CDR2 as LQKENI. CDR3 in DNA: TGTGCCAGCTCACTTGGACAGATGGACACTGAAGCTTTCTTT. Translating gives CASSLGQMDTEAFF. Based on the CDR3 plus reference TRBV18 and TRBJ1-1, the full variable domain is NAGVMQNPRHLVRRRGQEARLRCSPMKGHSHVYWYRQLPEEGLKFMVYLQKENIIDESGMPKERFSAEFPKEGPSILRIQQVVRGDSAAYFCASSLGQMDTEAFFGQGTRLTVV.

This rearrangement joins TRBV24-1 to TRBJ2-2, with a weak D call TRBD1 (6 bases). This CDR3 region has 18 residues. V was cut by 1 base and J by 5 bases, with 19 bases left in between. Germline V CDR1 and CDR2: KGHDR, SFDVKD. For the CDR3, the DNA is TGTGCCACCAGTGATTTAAATACTGGTCAGGGGAATACCGGGGAGCTGTTTTTT. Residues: CATSDLNTGQGNTGELFF.

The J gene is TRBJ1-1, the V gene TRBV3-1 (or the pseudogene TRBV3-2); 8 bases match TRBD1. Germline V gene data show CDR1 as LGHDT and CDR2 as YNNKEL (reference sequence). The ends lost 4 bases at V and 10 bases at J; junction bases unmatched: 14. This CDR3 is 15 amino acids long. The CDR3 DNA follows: TGTGCCAGCAGCCGCGGGACAGGACGTCAGTTTGGAGCTTTCTTT. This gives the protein CASSRGTGRQFGAFF.

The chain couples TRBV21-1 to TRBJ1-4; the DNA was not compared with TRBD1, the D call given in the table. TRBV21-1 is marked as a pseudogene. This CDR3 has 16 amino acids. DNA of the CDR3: TGTGCCAGCAGCAAAGAGGGGGAAGTTACTAATGAAAAACTGTTTTTT. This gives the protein CASSKEGEVTNEKLFF.

The CDR3 nucleotides read TGTGCCACCGTGGACACCGTAAGAGAAGAGCAGTACTTC. Translating gives CATVDTVREEQYF. This chain links TRBV10-3 with TRBJ2-7; TRBD1 is a possible D gene (5 bases). The germline V gene encodes CDR1 ENHRY and CDR2 SYGVKD. This CDR3 contains 13 residues. V was shortened by 10 bases and J by 7 bases, with 20 bases between the two germline ends.

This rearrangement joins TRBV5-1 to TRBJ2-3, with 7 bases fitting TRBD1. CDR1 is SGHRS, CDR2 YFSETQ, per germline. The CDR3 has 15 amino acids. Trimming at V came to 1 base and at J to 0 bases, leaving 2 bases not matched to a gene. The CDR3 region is CASSLTTGSTDTQYF. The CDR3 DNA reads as TGCGCCAGCAGCTTGACGACAGGGAGCACAGATACGCAGTATTTT.

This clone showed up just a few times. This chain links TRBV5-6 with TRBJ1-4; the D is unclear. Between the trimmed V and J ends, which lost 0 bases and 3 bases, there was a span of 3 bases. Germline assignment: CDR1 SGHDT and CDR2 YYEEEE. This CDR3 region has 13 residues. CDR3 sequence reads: CASSLAANEKLFF. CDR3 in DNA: TGTGCCAGCAGCTTGGCCGCTAATGAAAAACTGTTTTTT. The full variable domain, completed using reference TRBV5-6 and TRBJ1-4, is DAGVTQSPTHLIKTRGQQVTLRCSPKSGHDTVSWYQQALGQGPQFIFQYYEEEERQRGNFPDRFSGHQFPNYSSELNVNALLLGDSALYLCASSLAANEKLFFGSGTQLSVL.

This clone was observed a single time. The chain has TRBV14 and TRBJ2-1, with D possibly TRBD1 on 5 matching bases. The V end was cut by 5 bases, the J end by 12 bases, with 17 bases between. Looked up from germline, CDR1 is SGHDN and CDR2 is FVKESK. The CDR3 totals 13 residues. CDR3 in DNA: TGTGCCAGCAGCGAACTCCGGGCCCAGGGGCAGTTCTTC. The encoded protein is CASSELRAQGQFF.

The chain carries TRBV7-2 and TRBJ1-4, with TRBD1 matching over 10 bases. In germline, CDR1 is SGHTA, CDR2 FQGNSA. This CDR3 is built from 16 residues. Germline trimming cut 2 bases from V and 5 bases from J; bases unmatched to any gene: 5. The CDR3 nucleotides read TGTGCCAGCAGCTTAAGACAGGGGGCGATGAATGAAAAACTGTTTTTT. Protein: CASSLRQGAMNEKLFF.

The DNA for the CDR3 is TGTGCCAGCAGTGAGACAGTCGAGACCCAGTACTTC. Amino acids: CASSETVETQYF. The chain links TRBV2 to TRBJ2-5, with D tentatively TRBD1 (5 bases). Trimming cost V 3 bases and J 5 bases, with 7 bases left between them. The CDR3 covers 12 residues. Germline CDR1 reads SNHLY; CDR2 reads FYNNEI.

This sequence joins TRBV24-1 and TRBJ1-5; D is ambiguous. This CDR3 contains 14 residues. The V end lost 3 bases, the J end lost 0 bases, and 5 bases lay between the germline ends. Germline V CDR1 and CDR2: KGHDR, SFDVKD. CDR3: CATSDRDSNQPQHF. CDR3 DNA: TGTGCCACCAGTGATCGGGATAGCAATCAGCCCCAGCATTTT.

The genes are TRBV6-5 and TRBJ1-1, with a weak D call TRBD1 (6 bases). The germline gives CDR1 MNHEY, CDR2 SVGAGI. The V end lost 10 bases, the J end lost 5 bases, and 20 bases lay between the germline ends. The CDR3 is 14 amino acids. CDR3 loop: CATGRSGAETEAFF. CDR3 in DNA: TGTGCCACGGGTAGGTCAGGGGCGGAGACTGAAGCTTTCTTT.

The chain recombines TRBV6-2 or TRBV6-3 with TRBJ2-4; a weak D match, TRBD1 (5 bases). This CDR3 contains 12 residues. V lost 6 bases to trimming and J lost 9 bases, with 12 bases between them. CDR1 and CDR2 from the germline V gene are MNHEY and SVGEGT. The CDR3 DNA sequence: TGTGCCAGCAGCCCCGACAGAACCATTCAGTACTTC. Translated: CASSPDRTIQYF.